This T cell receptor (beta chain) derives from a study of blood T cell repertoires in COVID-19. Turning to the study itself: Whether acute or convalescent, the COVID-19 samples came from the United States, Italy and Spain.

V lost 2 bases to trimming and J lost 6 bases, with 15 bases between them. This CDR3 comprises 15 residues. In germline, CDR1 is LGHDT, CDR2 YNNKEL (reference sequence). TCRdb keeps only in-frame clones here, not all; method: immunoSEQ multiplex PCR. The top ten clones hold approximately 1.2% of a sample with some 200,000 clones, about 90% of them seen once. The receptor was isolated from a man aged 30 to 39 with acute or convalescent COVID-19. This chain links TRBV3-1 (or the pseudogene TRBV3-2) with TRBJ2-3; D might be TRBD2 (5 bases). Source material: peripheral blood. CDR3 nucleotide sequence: TGTGCCAGCAGCCAACCTCGCTATCGGAGGGATACGCAGTATTTT. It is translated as CASSQPRYRRDTQYF.